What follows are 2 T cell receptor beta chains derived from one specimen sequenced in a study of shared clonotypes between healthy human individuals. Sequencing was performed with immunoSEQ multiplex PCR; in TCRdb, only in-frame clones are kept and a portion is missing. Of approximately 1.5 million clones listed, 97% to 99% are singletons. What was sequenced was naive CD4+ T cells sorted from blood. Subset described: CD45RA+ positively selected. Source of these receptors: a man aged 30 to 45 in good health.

The CDR3 DNA reads as TGTGCCAGCAGTGACGCCCAGGGGGCCTACGAGCAGTACTTC. Translation: CASSDAQGAYEQYF. The gene calls are TRBV2 and TRBJ2-7; TRBD1 matches at 7 bases. J lost 2 bases, V lost 3 bases, and 4 bases had no gene match. CDR1 and CDR2 (germline): SNHLY, FYNNEI. This CDR3 contains 14 residues.

The CDR3 region has the DNA TGTGCCATCCGTCCGCAAGTTGGGGCCTACGAGCAGTACTTC. Protein: CAIRPQVGAYEQYF. The rearrangement uses TRBV10-3 and TRBJ2-7; D gene ambiguous. V lost 8 bases and J 2 bases, leaving 16 bases between the germline ends. The germline V gene encodes CDR1 ENHRY and CDR2 SYGVKD. The CDR3 spans 14 residues.